The T cell receptor (beta chain) under discussion was sequenced for a study of blood T cells in healthy people across ages. A second PCR, run for roughly 7 to 11 cycles, used a sample-barcoded 5' primer plus a J-beta primer mix. All samples yielded 2.5 million or more CDR3-containing paired-end reads. TCRdb itself ran the 5' RACE reads through MiXCR, one entry per CDR3 protein. This table holds hundreds of thousands of distinct CDR3 sequences, about 43% found once. CDR3 length equals 11 residues. The V end was cut by 4 bases, the J end by 7 bases, with 10 bases between. Germline CDR1 SQVTM, CDR2 ANQGSEA.

This sequence was found in a man aged 80 or over in good health. The sample taken for sequencing was blood. This chain connects TRBV29-1 to TRBJ1-2, with D unclear. The CDR3 loop is CSVGQLSGYTF. In DNA form, the CDR3 reads TGCAGCGTTGGTCAATTATCTGGCTACACCTTC.